This T cell receptor beta chain appears in the sequencing data of a study of shared T cell receptors in the human thymus. Produced via immunoSEQ multiplex PCR; TCRdb's table is partial and in-frame only. The data hold 500,000 to 850,000 clones, with about 89% observed a single time. Germline V gene data show CDR1 as SGHAT and CDR2 as FQNNGV. The CDR3 runs 15 residues. V gave up 7 bases and J gave up 2 bases, with 17 bases separating them. Separately, the same data were catalogued under a study of human thymus T cells. From that second work: In thymic and blood repertoires alike, V and J usage looked biased.

The clonotype originates from a boy less than two years old with a congenital heart defect. Sequencing was done on a sample of thymocytes. The genes are TRBV11-2 and TRBJ1-1, with a weak D call TRBD1 (5 bases). CDR3 loop: CASNPRQRTNTEAFF. DNA for the CDR3: TGTGCCAGCAACCCACGACAGAGAACTAACACTGAAGCTTTCTTT.